The 17 T cell receptor beta chains below were found in one sample sequenced in a study of T cell repertoires in cytomegalovirus infection. TCRdb used MiXCR to reprocess the reads, holding one entry per CDR3 protein. The profile shows some 940,000 distinct CDR3 sequences, 30% to 40% of them singletons. Antigens of these TCRs are unknown. Here the sequenced sample was cultured CD8+ T cells from PBMCs, taken from culture after CMV antigen stimulation. These receptor sequences come from a human donor in good health (CMV status not recorded). Some clones in this sample may be carry-over from other donors' samples.

This clonotype has at least ten counts. The rearrangement links TRBV7-6 to TRBJ2-2, with TRBD2 identical over 12 bases. The CDR3 spans 16 residues. Losses at the gene ends were 2 bases for V and 5 bases for J; bases not matched to a gene: 3. Germline V lookup: CDR1 SGHVS, CDR2 FNYEAQ. CDR3 nucleotide sequence: TGTGCCAGCAGCTTATGGACTAGCGGGGAGACCGGGGAGCTGTTTTTT. This sequence encodes CASSLWTSGETGELFF. Complete variable domain (other parts from reference TRBV7-6 and TRBJ2-2): GAGVSQSPRYKVTKRGQDVALRCDPISGHVSLYWYRQALGQGPEFLTYFNYEAQQDKSGLPNDRFSAERPEGSISTLTIQRTEQRDSAMYRCASSLWTSGETGELFFGEGSRLTVL.

This clonotype showed up just a few times. This chain links TRBV12-3 or TRBV12-4 with TRBJ2-2; D unresolved. This CDR3 is 15 amino acids long. V gave up 5 bases and J gave up 0 bases, with 10 bases separating them. This CDR3 reads CASSPMGSNTGELFF. CDR3 nucleotide sequence: TGTGCCAGCAGTCCCATGGGGTCGAACACCGGGGAGCTGTTTTTT.

V gene TRBV4-1 combines with J gene TRBJ2-3; D unresolved. There are 12 residues in the CDR3. Trimming left V 3 bases short and J 4 bases short, with 5 bases between. Germline assignment: CDR1 MGHRA and CDR2 YSYEKL. CDR3 DNA: TGCGCCAGCAGCCACATAGCAGATACGCAGTATTTT. Translating it yields CASSHIADTQYF.

The chain has TRBV5-1 and TRBJ2-1, with D possibly TRBD2 on 6 matching bases. Germline loops: CDR1 SGHRS, CDR2 YFSETQ. The CDR3 has 16 residues. Trimming cost V 0 bases and J 10 bases, with 20 bases left between them. CDR3 sequence reads: CASSLDPGEVPREQFF. CDR3 sequence (DNA): TGCGCCAGCAGCTTGGATCCGGGGGAGGTCCCAAGGGAGCAGTTCTTC.

In its sample, this clonotype was seen a few times. This rearrangement joins TRBV19 to TRBJ1-1; tentative D call: TRBD1 (6 bases). CDR3 size: 15 residues. Germline V CDR1 and CDR2: LNHDA, SQIVND (reference sequence). V was trimmed by 3 bases and J by 3 bases, leaving 14 bases between them. The CDR3 region is CASSIRGQVHTEAFF. CDR3 in DNA: TGTGCCAGTAGTATTCGGGGGCAGGTCCACACTGAAGCTTTCTTT. Full variable domain (outside the CDR3, taken from reference TRBV19 and TRBJ1-1): DGGITQSPKYLFRKEGQNVTLSCEQNLNHDAMYWYRQDPGQGLRLIYYSQIVNDFQKGDIAEGYSVSREKKESFPLTVTSAQKNPTAFYLCASSIRGQVHTEAFFGQGTRLTVV.

Concerning this clonotype: The CDR3 does not close with the conserved phenylalanine or tryptophan, likely indicating a read error. V usage is TRBV7-6 and J usage is TRBJ2-6, with D possibly being TRBD1 (5 bases). The CDR3 sequence is 16 residues long. Germline loops: CDR1 SGHVS, CDR2 FNYEAQ. V shed 1 base and J shed 2 bases, with 9 bases lying between them. The CDR3 region has the DNA TGTGCCAGCAGCTTAGATGTCAGGGCTGGGGCCAACGTCCTGACTTGC. This encodes CASSLDVRAGANVLTC.

To note about this clonotype: The junction shows a germline mismatch at one end, possibly a read error. This sequence joins TRBV29-1 and TRBJ1-2; possible D gene TRBD1, 5 bases. The germline gives CDR1 SQVTM, CDR2 ANQGSEA. This CDR3 contains 11 residues. CDR3 bases: TGCAACGTTGAAGAGCGGGACGGCTACACCTTC. This sequence encodes CNVEERDGYTF.

The chain couples TRBV27 to TRBJ1-6; D is uncertain. This CDR3 spans 13 amino acids. Germline CDR1 is MNHEY and CDR2 is SMNVEV (reference sequence). V lost 5 bases and J lost 7, with 9 bases in between. This CDR3 reads CASSHGGNSPLHF. Written as DNA, the CDR3 is TGTGCCAGCAGTCATGGCGGGAATTCACCCCTCCACTTT.

In its sample, this clonotype was seen many times. The chain is built from TRBV7-2 and TRBJ2-1, with a weak D call TRBD2 (5 bases). The CDR3 spans 13 residues. Germline V gene sequence: CDR1 SGHTA, CDR2 FQGNSA. The ends were cut back, 3 bases at V and 10 bases at J, with 13 bases in the middle. As DNA, the CDR3 is TGTGCCAGCAGCTTTTATTCCAGCGGCGAGCAGTTCTTC. Protein sequence: CASSFYSSGEQFF. The full variable domain, rest sourced from reference TRBV7-2 and TRBJ2-1, is GAGVSQSPSNKVTEKGKDVELRCDPISGHTALYWYRQSLGQGLEFLIYFQGNSAPDKSGLPSDRFSAERTGGSVSTLTIQRTQQEDSAVYLCASSFYSSGEQFFGPGTRLTVL.

This clonotype was seen a handful of times. The rearrangement joins TRBV4-1 to TRBJ2-5; 11 nucleotides align to TRBD2. From germline, CDR1 is MGHRA and CDR2 YSYEKL. V was pared by 0 bases and J by 0 bases, with 6 bases of the junction left unmatched. This CDR3 has 18 amino acids. CDR3 sequence: CASSQEGLADPYQETQYF. CDR3 DNA: TGCGCCAGCAGCCAAGAGGGACTAGCGGACCCGTACCAAGAGACCCAGTACTTC.

The V and J genes are TRBV6-5 and TRBJ2-1; D possibly corresponds to TRBD1 (6 bases). V was shortened by 2 bases and J by 4 bases, with 9 bases between the two germline ends. Germline values: CDR1 MNHEY, CDR2 SVGAGI. The CDR3 is made up of 14 amino acids. This CDR3 reads CASSYDQGYNEQFF. CDR3 DNA: TGTGCCAGCAGTTACGACCAGGGGTACAATGAGCAGTTCTTC.

This clonotype was picked up one time. A read error may account for a junction end that differs from germline. The chain joins TRBV5-3 to TRBJ1-4; 10 bases match TRBD1. TRBV5-3 belongs to the ORF category, with a function that is uncertain. CDR3 length equals 15 residues. The CDR3 bases are TGTGCCAGCAGCTCGAGGGGGACAGGGGATGAAAAACTGTTTTTT. Residues: CASSSRGTGDEKLFF.

The chain's CDR3 is CASSLARKPLYNEQFF. In nucleotides, the CDR3 is TGTGCCAGCAGCTTGGCCAGGAAACCCCTCTACAATGAGCAGTTCTTC. This sequence joins TRBV5-6 and TRBJ2-1, with no clear D. V lost 0 bases to trimming and J lost 3 bases, with 13 bases between them. Germline CDR1 is SGHDT and CDR2 is YYEEEE. The CDR3 extends over 16 amino acids.

The chain links TRBV19 to TRBJ2-3, with D possibly TRBD1 on 5 matching bases. From germline, CDR1 is LNHDA and CDR2 SQIVND (reference sequence). The CDR3 loop spans 15 amino acids. Trimming removed 5 bases at V and 1 base at J, with 13 bases between. CDR3 region: CASSAVETGTDTQYF. CDR3 in DNA: TGTGCCAGTAGTGCGGTTGAGACAGGCACAGATACGCAGTATTTT.

The gene calls are TRBV10-2 and TRBJ1-1; TRBD1 agrees at 7 bases. The V gene's germline CDR1 is WSHSY and CDR2 SAAADI. V shed 7 bases and J 6 bases; nucleotides not matched to a gene: 11. The CDR3 sequence is 14 residues long. CDR3 sequence reads: CASKETGIGAEAFF. The DNA of the CDR3 is TGCGCCAGCAAGGAGACAGGGATAGGCGCTGAAGCTTTCTTT.

This clonotype was found many times. The rearrangement uses TRBV7-9 and TRBJ2-1; TRBD2 agrees at 8 bases. This CDR3 has 16 residues. Germline CDR1 reads SEHNR; CDR2 reads FQNEAQ (reference sequence). V shed 1 base, J shed 4 bases, and the junction held 6 bases outside the gene matches. Here the CDR3 reads CASSLGEGLGYNEQFF. CDR3 sequence (DNA): TGTGCCAGCAGCTTAGGAGAGGGACTAGGGTACAATGAGCAGTTCTTC.

The chain links TRBV14 to TRBJ2-1; 7 positions match TRBD2. CDR1 is SGHDN and CDR2 is FVKESK in the germline V gene. The CDR3 totals 17 residues. The J segment lost 9 bases and the V segment lost 0 bases, leaving 14 bases of the junction unmatched. This CDR3 is CASSQDRLGGLIGEQFF. CDR3 bases: TGTGCCAGCAGCCAAGATAGGCTGGGAGGGCTCATAGGTGAGCAGTTCTTC.